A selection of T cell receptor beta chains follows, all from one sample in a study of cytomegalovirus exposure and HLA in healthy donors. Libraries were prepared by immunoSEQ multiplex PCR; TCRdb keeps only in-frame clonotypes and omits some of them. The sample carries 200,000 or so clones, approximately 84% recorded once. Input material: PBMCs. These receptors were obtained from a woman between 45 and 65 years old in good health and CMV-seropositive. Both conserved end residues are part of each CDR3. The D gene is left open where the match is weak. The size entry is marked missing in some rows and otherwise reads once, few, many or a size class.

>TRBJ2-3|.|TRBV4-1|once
CASSQAGNTDTQYF
TGCGCCAGCAGCCAAGCGGGGAACACAGATACGCAGTATTTT
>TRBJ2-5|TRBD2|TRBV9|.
CASSVTSGGARETQYF
TGTGCCAGCAGCGTCACAAGCGGGGGGGCCAGGGAGACCCAGTACTTC
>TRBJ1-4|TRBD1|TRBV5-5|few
CASSLVGTDEKLFF
TGTGCCAGCAGCTTGGTCGGGACAGACGAAAAACTGTTTTTT
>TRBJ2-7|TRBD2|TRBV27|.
CASKPHGGFLEQYF
TGTGCCAGCAAGCCCCACGGGGGGTTCTTGGAGCAGTACTTC
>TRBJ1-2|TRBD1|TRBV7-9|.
CASSLGDRGNGYTF
TGTGCCAGCAGCTTAGGGGACAGGGGGAATGGCTACACCTTC
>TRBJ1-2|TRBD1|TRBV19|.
CASSGQGINYGYTF
TGTGCCAGTAGTGGACAGGGTATCAACTATGGCTACACCTTC
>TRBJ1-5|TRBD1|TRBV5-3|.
CARSLATGDRGPMYSNQPQHF
TGTGCCAGAAGCTTGGCTACGGGAGACAGGGGGCCAATGTATAGCAATCAGCCCCAGCATTTT
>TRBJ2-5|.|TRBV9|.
CASSAQLGETQYF
TGTGCCAGCAGCGCCCAACTAGGAGAGACCCAGTACTTC
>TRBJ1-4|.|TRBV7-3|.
CASSEGLREKLFF
TGTGCCAGCAGTGAGGGACTTAGGGAAAAACTGTTTTTT
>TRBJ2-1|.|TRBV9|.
CASSVAAGGSSYNEQFF
TGTGCCAGCAGCGTAGCTGCTGGGGGGAGCTCCTACAATGAGCAGTTCTTC
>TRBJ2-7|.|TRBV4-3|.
CASSQDHAGDGEQYF
TGCGCCAGCAGCCAAGATCACGCAGGGGACGGCGAGCAGTACTTC
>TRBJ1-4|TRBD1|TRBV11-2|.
CASSSGTGRGKLFF
TGTGCCAGCAGTTCCGGGACAGGCAGGGGAAAACTGTTTTTT